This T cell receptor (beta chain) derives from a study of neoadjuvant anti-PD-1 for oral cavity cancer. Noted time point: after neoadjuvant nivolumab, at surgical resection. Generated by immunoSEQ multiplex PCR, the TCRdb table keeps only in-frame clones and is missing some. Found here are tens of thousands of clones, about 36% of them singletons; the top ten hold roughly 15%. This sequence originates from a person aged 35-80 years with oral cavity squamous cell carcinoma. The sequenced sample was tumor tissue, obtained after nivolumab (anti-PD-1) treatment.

The CDR3 nucleotides are TGCGCCAGCAGCATAGTAGGGACAGGGGCTTATGGCTACACCTTC. It encodes CASSIVGTGAYGYTF. This chain uses TRBV5-1 with TRBJ1-2; 10 bases are a match to TRBD1. The CDR3 runs to 15 residues. J gave up 5 bases and V 4 bases, and 8 bases lay outside the gene matches. Per germline, CDR1 SGHRS and CDR2 YFSETQ.